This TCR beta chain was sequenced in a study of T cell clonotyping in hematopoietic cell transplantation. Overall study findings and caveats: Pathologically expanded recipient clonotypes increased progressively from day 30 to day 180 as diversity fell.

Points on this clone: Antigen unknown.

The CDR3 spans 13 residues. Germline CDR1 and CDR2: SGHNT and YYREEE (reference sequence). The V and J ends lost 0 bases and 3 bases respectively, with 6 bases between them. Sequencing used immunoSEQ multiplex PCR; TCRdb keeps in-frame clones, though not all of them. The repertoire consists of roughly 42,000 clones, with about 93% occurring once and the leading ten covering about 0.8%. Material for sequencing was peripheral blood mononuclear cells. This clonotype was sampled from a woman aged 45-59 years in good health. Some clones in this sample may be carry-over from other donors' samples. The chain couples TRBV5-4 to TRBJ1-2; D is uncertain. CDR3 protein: CASSLEQDYGYTF. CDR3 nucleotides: TGTGCCAGCAGCTTGGAGCAGGACTATGGCTACACCTTC.